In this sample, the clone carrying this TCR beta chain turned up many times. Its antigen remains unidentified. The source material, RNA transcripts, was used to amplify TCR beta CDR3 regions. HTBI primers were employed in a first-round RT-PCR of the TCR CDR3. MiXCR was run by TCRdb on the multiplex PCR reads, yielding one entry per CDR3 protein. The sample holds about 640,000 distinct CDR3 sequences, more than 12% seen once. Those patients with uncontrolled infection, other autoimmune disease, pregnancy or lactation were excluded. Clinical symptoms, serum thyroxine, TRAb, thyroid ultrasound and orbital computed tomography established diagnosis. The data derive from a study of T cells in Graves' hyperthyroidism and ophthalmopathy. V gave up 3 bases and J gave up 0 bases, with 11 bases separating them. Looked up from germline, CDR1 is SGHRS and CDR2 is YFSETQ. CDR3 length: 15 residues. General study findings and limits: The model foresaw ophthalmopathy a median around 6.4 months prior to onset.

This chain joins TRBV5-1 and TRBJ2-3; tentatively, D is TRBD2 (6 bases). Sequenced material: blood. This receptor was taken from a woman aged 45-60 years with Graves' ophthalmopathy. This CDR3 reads CASSSAGASTDTQYF. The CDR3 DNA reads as TGCGCCAGCAGCTCAGCGGGTGCTAGCACAGATACGCAGTATTTT. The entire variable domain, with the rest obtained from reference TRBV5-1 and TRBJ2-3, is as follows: KAGVTQTPRYLIKTRGQQVTLSCSPISGHRSVSWYQQTPGQGLQFLFEYFSETQRNKGNFPGRFSGRQFSNSRSEMNVSTLELGDSALYLCASSSAGASTDTQYFGPGTRLTVL.